This TCR beta chain appears in the sequencing data of a study of cytomegalovirus exposure and HLA in healthy donors. In the study overall: In a previous analysis, nearly 120 million unique TCR beta sequences were found from about 179 million T cells. Falling in the Caucasian-associated ancestry cluster were 81% of under 450 genotyped donors.

The donors (healthy individuals) were bone marrow donors. PCR used 60 Vbeta primers and 13 Jbeta primers. The assay was immunoSEQ multiplex PCR, and TCRdb's table has in-frame clones only and misses some. The sample consists of 150,000 to 200,000 clones, approximately 86% of them appearing once. Comment on this clone: Its antigen remains unidentified.

Study-level findings and limits: Accurate prediction of HLA-A and HLA-B alleles (for most subjects) was reportedly achieved from TCR beta sequences.

The sequenced sample consisted of PBMCs. The receptor's source is a male donor in good health and CMV-seronegative.

The CDR3 region is CASSPRSGRAGSYEQYF. The CDR3 bases are TGTGCCAGCTCACCACGCAGCGGGCGGGCCGGTTCCTACGAGCAGTACTTC. The chain employs TRBV18 and TRBJ2-7; D is perhaps TRBD2 (6 bases). Trimming cost V 1 base and J 1 base, with 17 bases left between them. This CDR3 contains 17 residues. Germline V gene lookup returns CDR1 KGHSH and CDR2 LQKENI.